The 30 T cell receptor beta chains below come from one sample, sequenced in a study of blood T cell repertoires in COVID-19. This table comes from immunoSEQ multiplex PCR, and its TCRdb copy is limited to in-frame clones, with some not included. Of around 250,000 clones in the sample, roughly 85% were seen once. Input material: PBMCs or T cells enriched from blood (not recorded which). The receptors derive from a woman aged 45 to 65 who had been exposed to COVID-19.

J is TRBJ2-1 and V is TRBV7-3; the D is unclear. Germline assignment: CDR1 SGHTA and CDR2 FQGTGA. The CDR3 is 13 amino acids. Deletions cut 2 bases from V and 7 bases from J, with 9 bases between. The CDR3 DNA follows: TGTGCCAGCAGCTTAGTTTACGGTAATGAGCAGTTCTTC. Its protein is CASSLVYGNEQFF.

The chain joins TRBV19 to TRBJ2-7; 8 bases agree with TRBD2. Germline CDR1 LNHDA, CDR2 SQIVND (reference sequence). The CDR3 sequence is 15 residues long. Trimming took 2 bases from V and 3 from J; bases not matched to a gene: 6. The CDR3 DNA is TGTGCCAGTAGTATATACCAGCGGGGGCTCTACGAGCAGTACTTC. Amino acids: CASSIYQRGLYEQYF.

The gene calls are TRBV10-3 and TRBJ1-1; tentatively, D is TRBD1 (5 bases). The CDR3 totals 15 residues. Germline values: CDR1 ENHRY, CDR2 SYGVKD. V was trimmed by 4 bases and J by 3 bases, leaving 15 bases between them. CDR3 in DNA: TGTGCCATCAGTGTGAGTCAAACGGGGGACACTGAAGCTTTCTTT. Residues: CAISVSQTGDTEAFF.

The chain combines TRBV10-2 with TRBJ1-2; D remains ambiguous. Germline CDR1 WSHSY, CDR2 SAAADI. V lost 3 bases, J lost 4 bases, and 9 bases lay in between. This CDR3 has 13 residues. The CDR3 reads CASSENRVYGYTF. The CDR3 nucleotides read TGCGCCAGCAGTGAAAACAGAGTCTATGGCTACACCTTC.

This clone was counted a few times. Here the CDR3 DNA reads TGTGCCAGCAGCCTTCAGGGGGGTGGAGCTTTCTTT. Its translation is CASSLQGGGAFF. V is TRBV3-1 (or the pseudogene TRBV3-2) and J is TRBJ1-1; 7 nucleotides agree with TRBD1. The CDR3 runs to 12 residues. V dropped 4 bases and J dropped 10; count of bases not matched to a gene: 6. Germline V gene sequence: CDR1 LGHDT, CDR2 YNNKEL (reference sequence).

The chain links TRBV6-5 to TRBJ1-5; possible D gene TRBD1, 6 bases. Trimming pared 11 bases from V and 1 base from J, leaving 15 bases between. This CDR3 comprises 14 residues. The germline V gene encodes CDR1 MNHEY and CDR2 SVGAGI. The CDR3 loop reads CAAGRQGSNQPQHF. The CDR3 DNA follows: TGTGCCGCCGGTCGGCAGGGGAGCAATCAGCCCCAGCATTTT.

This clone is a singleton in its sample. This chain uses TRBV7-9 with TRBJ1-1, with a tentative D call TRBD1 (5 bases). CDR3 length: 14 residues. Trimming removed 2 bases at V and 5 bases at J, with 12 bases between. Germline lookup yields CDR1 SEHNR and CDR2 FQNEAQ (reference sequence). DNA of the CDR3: TGTGCCAGCAGCTTACAGGGTATCGGGACTGAAGCTTTCTTT. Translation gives CASSLQGIGTEAFF. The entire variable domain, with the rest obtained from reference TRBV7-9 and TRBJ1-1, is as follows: DTGVSQNPRHKITKRGQNVTFRCDPISEHNRLYWYRQTLGQGPEFLTYFQNEAQLEKSRLLSDRFSAERPKGSFSTLEIQRTEQGDSAMYLCASSLQGIGTEAFFGQGTRLTVV.

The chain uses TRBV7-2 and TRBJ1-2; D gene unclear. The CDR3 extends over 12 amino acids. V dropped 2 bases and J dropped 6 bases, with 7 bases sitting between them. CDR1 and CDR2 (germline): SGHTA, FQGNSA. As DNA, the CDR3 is TGTGCCAGCAGCTTACTGAGGGATGGCTACACCTTC. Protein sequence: CASSLLRDGYTF.

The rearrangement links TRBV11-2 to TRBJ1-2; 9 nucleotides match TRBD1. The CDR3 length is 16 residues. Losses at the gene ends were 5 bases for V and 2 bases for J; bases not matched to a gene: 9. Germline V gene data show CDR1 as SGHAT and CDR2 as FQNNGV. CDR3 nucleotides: TGTGCCAGCAGCCTAGTTAGTGGACAGGGGAACTATGGCTACACCTTC. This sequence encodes CASSLVSGQGNYGYTF. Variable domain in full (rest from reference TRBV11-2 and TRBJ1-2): EAGVAQSPRYKIIEKRQSVAFWCNPISGHATLYWYQQILGQGPKLLIQFQNNGVVDDSQLPKDRFSAERLKGVDSTLKIQPAKLEDSAVYLCASSLVSGQGNYGYTFGSGTRLTVV.

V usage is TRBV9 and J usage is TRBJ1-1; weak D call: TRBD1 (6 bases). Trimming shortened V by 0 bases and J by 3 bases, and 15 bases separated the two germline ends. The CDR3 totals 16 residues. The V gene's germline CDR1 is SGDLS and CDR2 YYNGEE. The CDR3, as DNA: TGTGCCAGCAGCGTAGAGGACAGCCGTTCTTACACTGAAGCTTTCTTT. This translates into CASSVEDSRSYTEAFF. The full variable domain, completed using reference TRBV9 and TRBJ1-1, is DSGVTQTPKHLITATGQRVTLRCSPRSGDLSVYWYQQSLDQGLQFLIQYYNGEERAKGNILERFSAQQFPDLHSELNLSSLELGDSALYFCASSVEDSRSYTEAFFGQGTRLTVV.

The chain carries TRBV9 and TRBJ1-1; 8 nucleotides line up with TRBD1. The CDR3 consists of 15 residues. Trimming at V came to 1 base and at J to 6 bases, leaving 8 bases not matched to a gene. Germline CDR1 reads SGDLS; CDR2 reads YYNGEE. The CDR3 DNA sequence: TGTGCCAGCAGCGTAAGACAGGGGAACGGGGCTGAAGCTTTCTTT. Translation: CASSVRQGNGAEAFF.

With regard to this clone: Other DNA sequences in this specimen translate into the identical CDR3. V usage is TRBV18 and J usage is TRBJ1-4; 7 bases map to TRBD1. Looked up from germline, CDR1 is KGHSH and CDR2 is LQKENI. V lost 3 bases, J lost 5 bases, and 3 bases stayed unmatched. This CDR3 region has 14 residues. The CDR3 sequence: CASSPPTGNEKLFF. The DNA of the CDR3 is TGTGCCAGCTCACCCCCGACAGGGAATGAAAAACTGTTTTTT.

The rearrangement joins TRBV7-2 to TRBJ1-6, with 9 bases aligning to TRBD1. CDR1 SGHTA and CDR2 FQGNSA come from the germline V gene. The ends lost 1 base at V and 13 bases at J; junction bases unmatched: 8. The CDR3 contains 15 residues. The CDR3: CASSLEQGAVRPLHF. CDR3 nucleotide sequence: TGTGCCAGCAGCTTAGAACAGGGGGCGGTTAGGCCCCTCCACTTT. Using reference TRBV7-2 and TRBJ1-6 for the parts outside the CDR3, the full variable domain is GAGVSQSPSNKVTEKGKDVELRCDPISGHTALYWYRQSLGQGLEFLIYFQGNSAPDKSGLPSDRFSAERTGGSVSTLTIQRTQQEDSAVYLCASSLEQGAVRPLHFGNGTRLTVT.

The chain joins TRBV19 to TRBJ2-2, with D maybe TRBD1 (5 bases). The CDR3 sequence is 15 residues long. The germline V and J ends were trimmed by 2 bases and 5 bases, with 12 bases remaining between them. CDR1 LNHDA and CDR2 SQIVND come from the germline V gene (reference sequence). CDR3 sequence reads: CASSIRQGQTGELFF. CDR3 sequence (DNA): TGTGCCAGTAGTATAAGGCAGGGCCAAACCGGGGAGCTGTTTTTT.

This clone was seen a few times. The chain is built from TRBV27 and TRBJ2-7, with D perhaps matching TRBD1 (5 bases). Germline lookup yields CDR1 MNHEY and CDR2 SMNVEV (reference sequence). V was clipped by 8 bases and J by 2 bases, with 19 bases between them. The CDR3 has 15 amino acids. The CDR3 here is CASGHRNPWPYEQYF. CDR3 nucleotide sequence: TGTGCCAGCGGCCACAGGAACCCCTGGCCCTACGAGCAGTACTTC.

CDR3 sequence reads: CASTPTSGANTGELFF. Written as DNA, the CDR3 is TGTGCCAGCACCCCGACTAGCGGGGCGAACACCGGGGAGCTGTTTTTT. The chain recombines TRBV7-2 with TRBJ2-2; 11 nucleotides match TRBD2. This CDR3 contains 16 residues. Trimming at V came to 7 bases and at J to 0 bases, leaving 4 bases not matched to a gene. Germline V gene data show CDR1 as SGHTA and CDR2 as FQGNSA.

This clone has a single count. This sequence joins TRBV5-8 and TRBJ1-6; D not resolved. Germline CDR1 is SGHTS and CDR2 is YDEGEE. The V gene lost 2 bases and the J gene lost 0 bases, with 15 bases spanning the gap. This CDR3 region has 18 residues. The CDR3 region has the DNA TGTGCCAGCAGCTTAATCTCTGCCCCGAGCTCCTATAATTCACCCCTCCACTTT. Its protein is CASSLISAPSSYNSPLHF. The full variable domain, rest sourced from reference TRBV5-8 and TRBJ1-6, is EAGVTQSPTHLIKTRGQQATLRCSPISGHTSVYWYQQALGLGLQFLLWYDEGEERNRGNFPPRFSGRQFPNYSSELNVNALELEDSALYLCASSLISAPSSYNSPLHFGNGTRLTVT.

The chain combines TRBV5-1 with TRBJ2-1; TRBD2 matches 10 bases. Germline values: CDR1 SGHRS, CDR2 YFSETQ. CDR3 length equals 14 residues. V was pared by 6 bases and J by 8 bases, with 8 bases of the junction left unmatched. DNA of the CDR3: TGCGCCAGCATGGAAGCGGGGGGGCCCCATGAGCAGTTCTTC. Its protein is CASMEAGGPHEQFF.

CDR3 amino acids: CASSPGGRKQYF. The DNA for the CDR3 is TGTGCCAGCAGCCCCGGGGGGAGGAAGCAGTATTTT. This chain links TRBV5-6 with TRBJ2-3, with TRBD2 identical over 7 bases. Germline loops: CDR1 SGHDT, CDR2 YYEEEE. Losses at the gene ends were 4 bases for V and 11 bases for J; bases not matched to a gene: 7. The CDR3 has 12 amino acids.

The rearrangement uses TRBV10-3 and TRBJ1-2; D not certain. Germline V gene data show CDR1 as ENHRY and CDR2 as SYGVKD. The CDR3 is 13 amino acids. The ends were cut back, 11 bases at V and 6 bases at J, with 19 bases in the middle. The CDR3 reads CAVQEPATHGYTF. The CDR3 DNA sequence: TGTGCCGTCCAGGAACCCGCTACTCATGGCTACACCTTC.

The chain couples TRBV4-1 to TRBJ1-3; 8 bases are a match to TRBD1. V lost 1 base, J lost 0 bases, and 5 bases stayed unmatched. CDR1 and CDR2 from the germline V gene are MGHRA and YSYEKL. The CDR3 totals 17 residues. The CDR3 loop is CASSQGQGPSSGNTIYF. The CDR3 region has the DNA TGCGCCAGCAGCCAAGGACAGGGGCCTTCCTCTGGAAACACCATATATTTT.

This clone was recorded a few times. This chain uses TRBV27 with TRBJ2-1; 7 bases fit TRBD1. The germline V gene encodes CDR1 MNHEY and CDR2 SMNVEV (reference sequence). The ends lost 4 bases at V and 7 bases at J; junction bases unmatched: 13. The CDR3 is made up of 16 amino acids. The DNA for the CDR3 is TGTGCCAGCAGTTCCTTGTTGAGGGGGCGGTTTAATGAGCAGTTCTTC. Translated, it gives CASSSLLRGRFNEQFF.

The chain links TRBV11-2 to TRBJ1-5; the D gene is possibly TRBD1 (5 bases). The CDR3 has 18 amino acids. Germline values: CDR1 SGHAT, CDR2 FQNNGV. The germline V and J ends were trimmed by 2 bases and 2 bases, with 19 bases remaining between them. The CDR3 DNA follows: TGTGCCAGCAGCTTACACCGTCGAAGGGGTGTAGGCAATCAGCCCCAGCATTTT. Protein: CASSLHRRRGVGNQPQHF.

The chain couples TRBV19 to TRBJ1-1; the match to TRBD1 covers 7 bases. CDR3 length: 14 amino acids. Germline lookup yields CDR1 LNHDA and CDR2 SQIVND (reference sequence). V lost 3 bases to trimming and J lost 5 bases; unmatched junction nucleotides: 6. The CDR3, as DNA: TGTGCCAGTAGTATTCGGGGACAGTCAACTGAAGCTTTCTTT. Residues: CASSIRGQSTEAFF.

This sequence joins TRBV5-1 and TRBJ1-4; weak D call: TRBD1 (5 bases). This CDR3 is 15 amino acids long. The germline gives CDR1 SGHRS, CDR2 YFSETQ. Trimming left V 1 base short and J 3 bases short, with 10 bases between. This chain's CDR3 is CASSLQGVANEKLFF. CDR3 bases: TGCGCCAGCAGCTTGCAAGGGGTAGCTAATGAAAAACTGTTTTTT. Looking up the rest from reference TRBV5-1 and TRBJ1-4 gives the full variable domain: KAGVTQTPRYLIKTRGQQVTLSCSPISGHRSVSWYQQTPGQGLQFLFEYFSETQRNKGNFPGRFSGRQFSNSRSEMNVSTLELGDSALYLCASSLQGVANEKLFFGSGTQLSVL.

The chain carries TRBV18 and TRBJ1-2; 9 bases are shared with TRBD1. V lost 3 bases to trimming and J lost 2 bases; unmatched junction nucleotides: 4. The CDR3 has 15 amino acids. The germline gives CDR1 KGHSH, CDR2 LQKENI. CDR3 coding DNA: TGTGCCAGCTCACCTTCAGGACAGGGGAACTATGGCTACACCTTC. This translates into CASSPSGQGNYGYTF.

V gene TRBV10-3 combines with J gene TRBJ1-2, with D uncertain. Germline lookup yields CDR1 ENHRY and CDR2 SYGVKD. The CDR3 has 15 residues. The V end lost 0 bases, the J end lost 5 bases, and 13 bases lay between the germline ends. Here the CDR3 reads CAISESLGLAYGYTF. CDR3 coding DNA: TGTGCCATCAGTGAGTCGCTTGGGCTTGCGTATGGCTACACCTTC.

The CDR3: CASRTPGGPSYTF. CDR3 nucleotide sequence: TGTGCCAGCCGTACCCCCGGGGGGCCGAGCTACACCTTC. V and J are TRBV12-3 or TRBV12-4 and TRBJ1-2; D is possibly TRBD1 (6 bases). The CDR3 is 13 residues long. V lost 8 bases, J lost 9 bases, and 19 bases lay in between.

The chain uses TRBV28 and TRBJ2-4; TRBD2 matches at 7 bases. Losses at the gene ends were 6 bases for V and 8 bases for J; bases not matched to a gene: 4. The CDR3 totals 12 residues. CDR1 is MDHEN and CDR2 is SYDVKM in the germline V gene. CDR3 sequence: CASRGGGDIQYF. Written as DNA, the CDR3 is TGTGCCAGCAGGGGCGGGGGAGACATTCAGTACTTC.

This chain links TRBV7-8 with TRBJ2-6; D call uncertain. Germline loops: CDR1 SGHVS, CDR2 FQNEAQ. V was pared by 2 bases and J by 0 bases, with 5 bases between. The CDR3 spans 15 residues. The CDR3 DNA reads TGTGCCAGCAGCTTATCGGGCTCTGGGGCCAACGTCCTGACTTTC. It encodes CASSLSGSGANVLTF.